These 30 T cell receptor beta chains came from one sample sequenced in a study of blood T cell repertoires in COVID-19. Measured with immunoSEQ multiplex PCR; TCRdb has only the in-frame clones, and not every one. The sample records over 100,000 clones, around 90% being singletons. The sequencing input was peripheral blood. Every receptor here comes from a man aged 50-60 years with active or convalescent COVID-19.

The V gene is TRBV9, the J gene TRBJ2-1; perhaps TRBD1 as D (6 bases). CDR3 length: 16 residues. Trimming shortened V by 4 bases and J by 5 bases, and 19 bases separated the two germline ends. Looked up from germline, CDR1 is SGDLS and CDR2 is YYNGEE. The CDR3 loop reads CASSSRTASPNNEQFF. The CDR3 nucleotides read TGTGCCAGCAGCTCCCGGACAGCCTCACCAAACAATGAGCAGTTCTTC.

V is TRBV27 and J is TRBJ2-2; 9 nucleotides align to TRBD1. There are 17 residues in the CDR3. Unmatched junction bases numbered 4, after V lost 1 base and J lost 1 base. CDR1 and CDR2 (germline): MNHEY, SMNVEV (reference sequence). Written as DNA, the CDR3 is TGTGCCAGCAGTTTATATTCGGGACAGGGGAACACCGGGGAGCTGTTTTTT. Its protein is CASSLYSGQGNTGELFF.

The V call is TRBV27, the J call TRBJ2-5, with 8 positions matching TRBD2. This CDR3 has 16 residues. V shed 4 bases, J shed 7 bases, and the junction held 14 bases outside the gene matches. Looked up from germline, CDR1 is MNHEY and CDR2 is SMNVEV (reference sequence). The CDR3 loop reads CASSSATSGARGTQYF. CDR3 nucleotide sequence: TGTGCCAGCAGTTCTGCAACTAGCGGTGCCCGGGGGACCCAGTACTTC.

Here the CDR3 reads CASSLGWARSNYGYTF. The DNA for the CDR3 is TGTGCCAGCAGCTTAGGGTGGGCACGATCTAACTATGGCTACACCTTC. J is TRBJ1-2 and V is TRBV7-2; D is uncertain. Trimming left V 1 base short and J 0 bases short, with 12 bases between. Germline loops: CDR1 SGHTA, CDR2 FQGNSA. The CDR3 is 16 residues long.

The rearrangement joins TRBV19 to TRBJ1-5, with 7 bases that match TRBD1. The ends lost 7 bases at V and 4 bases at J; junction bases unmatched: 4. The CDR3 loop spans 13 amino acids. Germline CDR1 reads LNHDA; CDR2 reads SQIVND (reference sequence). CDR3 bases: TGTGCCAGTACTCTCAGGGGGAATCAGCCCCAGCATTTT. This gives the protein CASTLRGNQPQHF.

The V and J genes are TRBV10-1 and TRBJ2-1; possible D gene TRBD2, 6 bases. The V gene's germline CDR1 is WNHNN and CDR2 SYGVQD (reference sequence). V was clipped by 4 bases and J by 0 bases, with 13 bases between them. The CDR3 runs 16 residues. CDR3 in DNA: TGCGCCAGCAGTGCGGGGACTGGGAGCTCCTACAATGAGCAGTTCTTC. Translation gives CASSAGTGSSYNEQFF.

This sequence joins TRBV5-1 and TRBJ2-1; TRBD2 agrees at 12 bases. Germline CDR1 SGHRS, CDR2 YFSETQ. This CDR3 has 17 amino acids. Trimming cost V 3 bases and J 4 bases; bases outside gene matches: 8. Written as DNA, the CDR3 is TGCGCCAGCAGCTCGCCTTCCGGGACTAGCGGGTACAATGAGCAGTTCTTC. Amino acids: CASSSPSGTSGYNEQFF.

The V gene is TRBV5-8, the J gene TRBJ1-1; no clear D. V was clipped by 5 bases and J by 3 bases, with 11 bases between them. Per germline, CDR1 SGHTS and CDR2 YDEGEE. There are 13 residues in the CDR3. The CDR3 sequence is CASSLNTDTEAFF. In DNA form, the CDR3 reads TGTGCCAGCAGTCTTAACACCGACACTGAAGCTTTCTTT.

This chain links TRBV7-9 with TRBJ2-3, with D perhaps TRBD1 or TRBD2 (6 bases each). This CDR3 contains 15 residues. Germline assignment: CDR1 SEHNR and CDR2 FQNEAQ (reference sequence). The V end was cut by 5 bases, the J end by 1 base, with 13 bases between. The CDR3 region is CASSLGGPRTDTQYF. DNA of the CDR3: TGTGCCAGCAGCCTAGGGGGGCCCCGCACAGATACGCAGTATTTT.

The chain employs TRBV7-2 and TRBJ1-5; 7 bases match TRBD1. Germline CDR1 SGHTA, CDR2 FQGNSA. Trimming at V came to 4 bases and at J to 10 bases, leaving 13 bases not matched to a gene. This CDR3 is built from 15 residues. CDR3 sequence reads: CASSYRGQGVGPQHF. The CDR3 DNA is TGTGCCAGCAGCTATAGGGGGCAGGGGGTCGGACCCCAGCATTTT. Full variable domain (missing parts from reference TRBV7-2 and TRBJ1-5): GAGVSQSPSNKVTEKGKDVELRCDPISGHTALYWYRQSLGQGLEFLIYFQGNSAPDKSGLPSDRFSAERTGGSVSTLTIQRTQQEDSAVYLCASSYRGQGVGPQHFGDGTRLSIL.

The CDR3 here is CASSLELMNTGELFF. The CDR3, as DNA: TGTGCCAGCAGCTTGGAACTAATGAACACCGGGGAGCTGTTTTTT. The rearrangement joins TRBV5-4 to TRBJ2-2; no reliable D call. The germline V gene encodes CDR1 SGHNT and CDR2 YYREEE (reference sequence). This CDR3 is 15 amino acids long. Trimming took 0 bases from V and 1 from J, leaving 7 bases between them.

This rearrangement joins TRBV2 to TRBJ2-7; D remains ambiguous. CDR3 length equals 12 residues. Germline V gives CDR1 SNHLY, CDR2 FYNNEI. V lost 4 bases and J 7 bases, leaving 11 bases between the germline ends. Written as DNA, the CDR3 is TGTGCCAGCAGTGGTAACGGGTGGGAGCAGTACTTC. Translation: CASSGNGWEQYF.

The chain uses TRBV15 and TRBJ1-4, with 11 bases identical to TRBD1. CDR1 and CDR2 (germline): LNHNV, YYDKDF (reference sequence). The V gene end was trimmed by 4 bases and the J gene end by 7 bases; junction bases not matched to a gene: 5. The CDR3 is 15 amino acids. In DNA form, the CDR3 reads TGTGCCACCAGCAAACGGACAGGGGGCGGTGAAAAACTGTTTTTT. Its protein product is CATSKRTGGGEKLFF.

CDR3 nucleotides: TGTGCCAGCAGCTTACCGGTCTTCGAGACCCAGTACTTC. It translates to CASSLPVFETQYF. V usage is TRBV7-8 and J usage is TRBJ2-5; D remains unclear. Germline lookup yields CDR1 SGHVS and CDR2 FQNEAQ. V was pared by 2 bases and J by 5 bases, with 9 bases between. The CDR3 runs 13 residues.

The rearrangement links TRBV7-8 to TRBJ1-6; D is undetermined. Germline-derived CDR1 and CDR2 are SGHVS and FQNEAQ. This CDR3 comprises 13 residues. The germline V and J ends were trimmed by 1 base and 7 bases, with 5 bases remaining between them. The CDR3 loop reads CASSLEPNSPLHF. The CDR3 DNA reads as TGTGCCAGCAGCTTAGAGCCCAATTCACCCCTCCACTTT. The whole variable domain, remainder taken from reference TRBV7-8 and TRBJ1-6, is GAGVSQSPRYKVAKRGQDVALRCDPISGHVSLFWYQQALGQGPEFLTYFQNEAQLDKSGLPSDRFFAERPEGSVSTLKIQRTQQEDSAVYLCASSLEPNSPLHFGNGTRLTVT.

The chain uses TRBV5-1 and TRBJ1-4, with D unclear. The V gene lost 4 bases and the J gene lost 8 bases, with 18 bases spanning the gap. Germline V lookup: CDR1 SGHRS, CDR2 YFSETQ. The CDR3 runs to 15 residues. CDR3 amino acids: CASSVNPGSEEKLFF. Written as DNA, the CDR3 is TGCGCCAGCAGCGTGAACCCCGGGAGCGAGGAAAAACTGTTTTTT. Full variable domain (missing parts from reference TRBV5-1 and TRBJ1-4): KAGVTQTPRYLIKTRGQQVTLSCSPISGHRSVSWYQQTPGQGLQFLFEYFSETQRNKGNFPGRFSGRQFSNSRSEMNVSTLELGDSALYLCASSVNPGSEEKLFFGSGTQLSVL.

The table lists this clone with a count of one. V usage is TRBV28 and J usage is TRBJ1-6; TRBD1 is a possible D gene (6 bases). The V and J ends lost 5 bases and 5 bases respectively, with 13 bases between them. This CDR3 spans 15 amino acids. Germline CDR1 MDHEN, CDR2 SYDVKM. CDR3 sequence: CASSLQGINNSPLHF. As DNA, the CDR3 is TGTGCCAGCAGTCTCCAGGGGATTAATAATTCACCCCTCCACTTT.

The V gene is TRBV24-1, the J gene TRBJ2-1; no clear D gene. The CDR3 extends over 11 amino acids. Between the trimmed V and J ends, which lost 6 bases and 6 bases, there was a span of 5 bases. Germline V gene data show CDR1 as KGHDR and CDR2 as SFDVKD. CDR3 region: CATSFINEQFF. CDR3 nucleotides: TGTGCCACCAGTTTTATCAATGAGCAGTTCTTC.

This clone came up a few times. This chain connects TRBV5-1 to TRBJ1-4, with D maybe TRBD1 (5 bases). Trimming stripped 3 bases from V and 8 bases from J, with 17 bases between. Germline CDR1 reads SGHRS; CDR2 reads YFSETQ. CDR3 length: 15 residues. Here the CDR3 reads CASSSSGRADEKLFF. The CDR3 coding sequence is TGCGCCAGCAGCTCCTCAGGGAGGGCGGACGAAAAACTGTTTTTT.

The chain couples TRBV18 to TRBJ2-2, with a weak D call TRBD2 (6 bases). V was pared by 0 bases and J by 6 bases, with 14 bases between. In germline, CDR1 is KGHSH, CDR2 LQKENI. There are 16 residues in the CDR3. The CDR3 region has the DNA TGTGCCAGCTCACCACCGACCGGGGGATCGTCCGGGGAGCTGTTTTTT. Protein product: CASSPPTGGSSGELFF.

This chain connects TRBV3-1 (or the pseudogene TRBV3-2) to TRBJ1-5; D call uncertain. Trimming stripped 1 base from V and 4 bases from J, with 8 bases between. This CDR3 comprises 14 residues. Germline V gene data show CDR1 as LGHDT and CDR2 as YNNKEL (reference sequence). CDR3: CASSQAGVNQPQHF. CDR3 sequence (DNA): TGTGCCAGCAGCCAAGCAGGTGTGAATCAGCCCCAGCATTTT.

The genes are TRBV5-1 and TRBJ1-1, with unresolved D. The CDR3 has 14 amino acids. The germline CDR1 and CDR2 sequences are SGHRS and YFSETQ. The V and J ends lost 5 bases and 0 bases respectively, with 11 bases between them. The CDR3 region is CASRPGTMNTEAFF. The CDR3 bases are TGCGCCAGCAGACCAGGCACCATGAACACTGAAGCTTTCTTT.

The chain recombines TRBV28 with TRBJ1-4; tentatively, D is TRBD1 (5 bases). The length of the CDR3 is 13 residues. CDR1 and CDR2 (germline): MDHEN, SYDVKM. The germline V and J ends were trimmed by 2 bases and 6 bases, with 7 bases remaining between them. Written as DNA, the CDR3 is TGTGCCAGCAGTTTACCCAGGGATGAAAAACTGTTTTTT. Its protein is CASSLPRDEKLFF.

The V gene is TRBV2, the J gene TRBJ2-7; TRBD2 matches 13 bases. V trimming: 4 bases; J trimming: 6 bases; junction bases outside the gene matches: 12. The CDR3 contains 17 residues. CDR1 is SNHLY and CDR2 is FYNNEI in the germline V gene. The chain's CDR3 is CASSAIGGGLAGAEQYF. CDR3 bases: TGTGCCAGCAGTGCAATTGGGGGTGGACTAGCGGGGGCCGAGCAGTACTTC. The variable domain in full, completed from reference TRBV2 and TRBJ2-7, reads EPEVTQTPSHQVTQMGQEVILRCVPISNHLYFYWYRQILGQKVEFLVSFYNNEISEKSEIFDDQFSVERPDGSNFTLKIRSTKLEDSAMYFCASSAIGGGLAGAEQYFGPGTRLTVT.

The chain is built from TRBV29-1 and TRBJ1-5; 9 positions match TRBD1. Germline loops: CDR1 SQVTM, CDR2 ANQGSEA. J lost 0 bases, V lost 5 bases, and 2 bases had no gene match. CDR3 length equals 14 residues. The CDR3 DNA is TGCAGCGTTAGGACAGGGGTTAGCAATCAGCCCCAGCATTTT. This sequence encodes CSVRTGVSNQPQHF. The full variable domain, its missing parts supplied by reference TRBV29-1 and TRBJ1-5, is SAVISQKPSRDICQRGTSLTIQCQVDSQVTMMFWYRQQPGQSLTLIATANQGSEATYESGFVIDKFPISRPNLTFSTLTVSNMSPEDSSIYLCSVRTGVSNQPQHFGDGTRLSIL.

The chain employs TRBV19 and TRBJ2-2, with D possibly being TRBD1 (6 bases). V was clipped by 5 bases and J by 5 bases, with 9 bases between them. Germline CDR1 LNHDA, CDR2 SQIVND (reference sequence). The CDR3 contains 13 residues. The CDR3 DNA sequence: TGTGCCAGTAGTCCTACAGGGACCGGGGAGCTGTTTTTT. Its protein product is CASSPTGTGELFF.

The J gene is TRBJ2-7, the V gene TRBV28, with D tentatively TRBD1 (6 bases). The germline V gene encodes CDR1 MDHEN and CDR2 SYDVKM. The CDR3 runs 13 residues. The germline V and J ends were trimmed by 6 bases and 2 bases, with 11 bases remaining between them. The CDR3 loop reads CASSSGQTYEQYF. The CDR3 nucleotides read TGTGCCAGCAGCAGCGGACAGACCTACGAGCAGTACTTC. The variable domain in full, completed from reference TRBV28 and TRBJ2-7, reads DVKVTQSSRYLVKRTGEKVFLECVQDMDHENMFWYRQDPGLGLRLIYFSYDVKMKEKGDIPEGYSVSREKKERFSLILESASTNQTSMYLCASSSGQTYEQYFGPGTRLTVT.

This chain links TRBV28 with TRBJ1-2; 11 bases fit TRBD1. The CDR3 is 15 amino acids. Losses at the gene ends were 5 bases for V and 7 bases for J; bases not matched to a gene: 9. CDR1 and CDR2 (germline): MDHEN, SYDVKM. CDR3 DNA sequence: TGTGCCAGCAGTGAGGGACAGGGGGTCGGGTCTGGCTACACCTTC. Protein: CASSEGQGVGSGYTF.

The chain combines TRBV28 with TRBJ1-1, with 7 bases identical to TRBD1. J gave up 4 bases and V 7 bases, and 15 bases lay outside the gene matches. This CDR3 has 16 residues. Germline V CDR1 and CDR2: MDHEN, SYDVKM. The CDR3 is CASTPATGHTGTEAFF. CDR3 sequence (DNA): TGTGCCAGCACACCTGCGACAGGGCACACCGGCACTGAAGCTTTCTTT.

The chain links TRBV7-2 to TRBJ1-3; D is unclear. This CDR3 has 16 residues. Deletions cut 4 bases from V and 1 base from J, with 14 bases between. Germline CDR1 and CDR2: SGHTA and FQGNSA. The DNA for the CDR3 is TGTGCCAGCAGCTCCTGGGAAGCGGGGTCTGGAAACACCATATATTTT. This codes for CASSSWEAGSGNTIYF.